This T cell receptor (beta chain) stems from a study of T cells in Graves' hyperthyroidism and ophthalmopathy. Study outcomes and limitations: Ophthalmopathy was separated from stable hyperthyroidism by a 13 V-J model.

Pregnant or lactating patients were excluded, as were those with uncontrolled infection or other autoimmune disease. Orbital computed tomography and thyroid ultrasound, together with serum TRAb and thyroxine and clinical symptoms, were used for diagnoses. The PBMCs were sourced from fresh peripheral blood (approximately 9 ml). On this clonotype: Its antigen is undetermined. Since a much larger clone is just one base distant, this may be a read error.

CDR1 and CDR2 (germline): SQVTM, ANQGSEA. The V and J ends lost 5 bases and 4 bases, in that order; junction bases with no gene match: 7. The CDR3 loop spans 14 amino acids. The investigators amplified TCR beta CDR3 regions from RNA transcripts. With the HTBI primer set, the TCR CDR3 went through a first round of RT-PCR. TCRdb recomputed calls from the multiplex PCR reads with MiXCR, one row per CDR3 protein. This sample carries 800,000 or so distinct CDR3 sequences, more than 30% of them seen once, and the ten largest clones take 7% to 10%. This receptor was taken from a man aged 18-30 years with Graves' hyperthyroidism. V and J are TRBV29-1 and TRBJ2-2; TRBD2 agrees at 7 bases. The sequencing input was blood. CDR3 coding DNA: TGCAGCGTTACTGGGGGGGAGGGCACCGGGGAGCTGTTTTTT. This translates into CSVTGGEGTGELFF.